These T cell receptor beta chains were read from a single sample in a study of blood T cell repertoires in COVID-19. Clones were read by immunoSEQ multiplex PCR, and TCRdb kept only the in-frame ones, dropping some. The sample has roughly 40,000 clones; about 86% are singletons. The sequenced sample consisted of peripheral blood. The origin of the receptors is a man aged 35-49 years with active COVID-19. CDR3s include the opening cysteine and the closing phenylalanine or tryptophan. D genes are given only for firm matches. Not all rows give a size; the values are once, few, many and, for expanded clones, a class.

clone size: -; D gene: -; J gene: TRBJ1-2; V gene: TRBV7-9; CDR3 protein: CASSSSGTKEGYTF; CDR3 DNA: TGTGCCAGCAGCTCATCCGGGACAAAGGAGGGCTACACCTTC
clone size: -; D gene: TRBD1; J gene: TRBJ1-2; V gene: TRBV5-1; CDR3 protein: CASSLEGMGQRTYGYTF; CDR3 DNA: TGCGCCAGCAGCTTGGAGGGGATGGGACAGAGGACTTATGGCTACACCTTC
clone size: few; D gene: TRBD2; J gene: TRBJ2-1; V gene: TRBV7-8; CDR3 protein: CASRPGTSGSNEQFF; CDR3 DNA: TGTGCCAGCAGACCTGGGACTAGCGGGAGCAATGAGCAGTTCTTC
clone size: -; D gene: -; J gene: TRBJ2-7; V gene: TRBV21-1; CDR3 protein: CASSKGTGGSYEQYF; CDR3 DNA: TGTGCCAGCAGCAAAGGGACAGGGGGCTCCTACGAGCAGTACTTC
clone size: -; D gene: TRBD1; J gene: TRBJ1-5; V gene: TRBV5-5; CDR3 protein: CASSRRQWTGYGQPQHF; CDR3 DNA: TGTGCCAGCAGCCGGAGGCAGTGGACAGGCTACGGACAGCCCCAGCATTTT
clone size: -; D gene: -; J gene: TRBJ1-1; V gene: TRBV30; CDR3 protein: CAWAQNTEAFF; CDR3 DNA: TGTGCCTGGGCACAAAACACTGAAGCTTTCTTT
clone size: -; D gene: -; J gene: TRBJ2-1; V gene: TRBV3-1/TRBV3-2; CDR3 protein: CASSQAPGTNEQFF; CDR3 DNA: TGTGCCAGCAGCCAAGCGCCGGGTACCAATGAGCAGTTCTTC
clone size: -; D gene: TRBD1; J gene: TRBJ1-5; V gene: TRBV5-1; CDR3 protein: CASSSEQGAQPQHF; CDR3 DNA: TGCGCCAGCAGCTCGGAGCAGGGGGCTCAGCCCCAGCATTTT
clone size: -; D gene: -; J gene: TRBJ1-2; V gene: TRBV9; CDR3 protein: CASSVASNYGYTF; CDR3 DNA: TGTGCCAGCAGCGTAGCCTCTAACTATGGCTACACCTTC
clone size: -; D gene: -; J gene: TRBJ1-6; V gene: TRBV6-5; CDR3 protein: CASSYASGGQGSPLHF; CDR3 DNA: TGTGCCAGCAGTTACGCGTCGGGGGGCCAGGGGTCACCCCTCCACTTT
clone size: -; D gene: -; J gene: TRBJ2-2; V gene: TRBV5-1; CDR3 protein: CASSLDSGQNTGELFF; CDR3 DNA: TGCGCCAGCAGCTTGGATTCGGGACAGAACACCGGGGAGCTGTTTTTT
clone size: -; D gene: TRBD1; J gene: TRBJ1-1; V gene: TRBV18; CDR3 protein: CASSRTGEVGTEAFF; CDR3 DNA: TGTGCCAGCTCCCGTACAGGGGAGGTTGGCACTGAAGCTTTCTTT
clone size: few; D gene: -; J gene: TRBJ2-7; V gene: TRBV2; CDR3 protein: CASSDGYEQYF; CDR3 DNA: TGTGCCAGCAGTGACGGCTACGAGCAGTACTTC
clone size: -; D gene: -; J gene: TRBJ1-5; V gene: TRBV21-1; CDR3 protein: CASSKGGRGGDQPQHF; CDR3 DNA: TGTGCCAGCAGCAAAGGCGGGCGAGGGGGCGATCAGCCCCAGCATTTT
clone size: -; D gene: TRBD2; J gene: TRBJ2-3; V gene: TRBV5-5; CDR3 protein: CASSVLAGDVDTQYF; CDR3 DNA: TGTGCCAGCAGCGTACTAGCGGGAGATGTAGATACGCAGTATTTT
clone size: -; D gene: -; J gene: TRBJ1-3; V gene: TRBV4-2; CDR3 protein: CASSQEESISGNTIYF; CDR3 DNA: TGTGCCAGCAGCCAAGAAGAAAGCATCTCTGGAAACACCATATATTTT
clone size: -; D gene: -; J gene: TRBJ1-4; V gene: TRBV12-3/TRBV12-4; CDR3 protein: CASSLRGEKLFF; CDR3 DNA: TGTGCCAGCAGTTTACGCGGGGAAAAACTGTTTTTT
clone size: -; D gene: -; J gene: TRBJ2-7; V gene: TRBV6-5; CDR3 protein: CASRNTGQYEQYF; CDR3 DNA: TGTGCCAGCAGAAACACCGGACAGTACGAGCAGTACTTC
clone size: -; D gene: -; J gene: TRBJ1-2; V gene: TRBV7-2; CDR3 protein: CASSLAGQIYGYTF; CDR3 DNA: TGTGCCAGCAGCTTAGCAGGACAGATCTATGGCTACACCTTC
clone size: -; D gene: -; J gene: TRBJ2-7; V gene: TRBV20-1; CDR3 protein: CSAALQEQYF; CDR3 DNA: TGCAGTGCTGCCTTGCAGGAGCAGTACTTC
clone size: -; D gene: TRBD1; J gene: TRBJ1-2; V gene: TRBV10-3; CDR3 protein: CAITSGTENYGYTF; CDR3 DNA: TGTGCCATCACCTCAGGGACAGAAAACTATGGCTACACCTTC
clone size: -; D gene: -; J gene: TRBJ1-5; V gene: TRBV10-3; CDR3 protein: CAISDGRGYSNQPQHF; CDR3 DNA: TGTGCCATCAGTGATGGTCGGGGATATAGCAATCAGCCCCAGCATTTT
clone size: -; D gene: -; J gene: TRBJ1-1; V gene: TRBV5-1; CDR3 protein: CASSLSGVGAEAFF; CDR3 DNA: TGCGCCAGCAGCTTGTCGGGGGTAGGAGCTGAAGCTTTCTTT
clone size: -; D gene: -; J gene: TRBJ2-1; V gene: TRBV6-5; CDR3 protein: CASSYAGFNEQFF; CDR3 DNA: TGTGCCAGCAGTTACGCCGGGTTCAATGAGCAGTTCTTC
clone size: -; D gene: TRBD1; J gene: TRBJ1-5; V gene: TRBV5-5; CDR3 protein: CASSLGQLDQPQHF; CDR3 DNA: TGTGCCAGCAGCCTGGGACAGCTGGACCAGCCCCAGCATTTT
clone size: -; D gene: TRBD1; J gene: TRBJ1-4; V gene: TRBV18; CDR3 protein: CASSDNRGGNNEKLFF; CDR3 DNA: TGTGCCAGCTCAGACAACCGAGGGGGCAATAATGAAAAACTGTTTTTT
clone size: -; D gene: -; J gene: TRBJ1-1; V gene: TRBV9; CDR3 protein: CASSVEGGRTEAFF; CDR3 DNA: TGTGCCAGCAGCGTAGAAGGGGGACGCACTGAAGCTTTCTTT
clone size: once; D gene: TRBD2; J gene: TRBJ2-3; V gene: TRBV28; CDR3 protein: CASRLIAGEDTQYF; CDR3 DNA: TGTGCCAGCAGACTTATAGCGGGAGAGGATACGCAGTATTTT
clone size: -; D gene: -; J gene: TRBJ1-1; V gene: TRBV12-3/TRBV12-4; CDR3 protein: CASSLSRRSRAFF; CDR3 DNA: TGTGCCAGCAGTTTATCTCGGAGAAGTAGGGCTTTCTTT
clone size: -; D gene: TRBD1; J gene: TRBJ1-1; V gene: TRBV4-2; CDR3 protein: CASSQMVTGSYMNTEAFF; CDR3 DNA: TGTGCCAGCAGCCAAATGGTGACAGGGTCTTACATGAACACTGAAGCTTTCTTT
clone size: -; D gene: TRBD1; J gene: TRBJ1-5; V gene: TRBV30; CDR3 protein: CAAQGEGQPQHF; CDR3 DNA: TGTGCCGCACAGGGGGAGGGTCAGCCCCAGCATTTT
clone size: -; D gene: -; J gene: TRBJ1-1; V gene: TRBV19; CDR3 protein: CASRQGLNTEAFF; CDR3 DNA: TGTGCCAGTAGGCAGGGATTGAACACTGAAGCTTTCTTT
clone size: -; D gene: TRBD1; J gene: TRBJ1-2; V gene: TRBV28; CDR3 protein: CASSLRQGAYGYTF; CDR3 DNA: TGTGCCAGCAGCCTAAGACAGGGCGCCTATGGCTACACCTTC
clone size: -; D gene: -; J gene: TRBJ1-2; V gene: TRBV5-1; CDR3 protein: CASSLAAGMGGYTF; CDR3 DNA: TGCGCCAGCAGCTTGGCAGCGGGGATGGGAGGCTACACCTTC
clone size: -; D gene: TRBD2; J gene: TRBJ2-7; V gene: TRBV30; CDR3 protein: CACSRGGLPGEQYF; CDR3 DNA: TGTGCCTGTTCACGGGGGGGGCTACCCGGCGAGCAGTACTTC
clone size: -; D gene: TRBD1; J gene: TRBJ2-7; V gene: TRBV2; CDR3 protein: CASSDGTGGYEQYF; CDR3 DNA: TGTGCCAGCAGTGACGGGACAGGGGGCTACGAGCAGTACTTC
clone size: -; D gene: TRBD2; J gene: TRBJ2-3; V gene: TRBV9; CDR3 protein: CASSVAGGPSTDTQYF; CDR3 DNA: TGTGCCAGCAGCGTGGCGGGAGGGCCGAGCACAGATACGCAGTATTTT
clone size: -; D gene: TRBD1; J gene: TRBJ2-7; V gene: TRBV30; CDR3 protein: CAWMRDRDYEQYF; CDR3 DNA: TGTGCCTGGATGAGGGACAGAGACTACGAGCAGTACTTC
clone size: -; D gene: -; J gene: TRBJ2-5; V gene: TRBV7-9; CDR3 protein: CASSPRGQIALGTQYF; CDR3 DNA: TGTGCCAGCAGCCCAAGAGGACAGATTGCCTTGGGGACCCAGTACTTC
clone size: -; D gene: TRBD2; J gene: TRBJ2-1; V gene: TRBV11-2; CDR3 protein: CASSPRLAGSGSEQFF; CDR3 DNA: TGTGCCAGCAGCCCCAGACTAGCGGGCTCAGGCAGTGAGCAGTTCTTC
clone size: -; D gene: TRBD2; J gene: TRBJ2-1; V gene: TRBV6-5; CDR3 protein: CASSRRESYNEQFF; CDR3 DNA: TGTGCCAGCAGTCGGCGGGAGAGCTACAATGAGCAGTTCTTC
clone size: -; D gene: -; J gene: TRBJ1-5; V gene: TRBV6-5; CDR3 protein: CASSPHGGGGQPQHF; CDR3 DNA: TGTGCCAGCAGCCCCCACGGGGGCGGGGGTCAGCCCCAGCATTTT
clone size: once; D gene: TRBD2; J gene: TRBJ2-7; V gene: TRBV18; CDR3 protein: CASSPSGSSHYEQYF; CDR3 DNA: TGTGCCAGCTCACCAAGCGGGAGTTCCCACTACGAGCAGTACTTC
clone size: -; D gene: -; J gene: TRBJ1-1; V gene: TRBV24-1; CDR3 protein: CATSGSGVGTEAFF; CDR3 DNA: TGTGCCACCAGTGGGTCGGGGGTAGGCACTGAAGCTTTCTTT
clone size: once; D gene: TRBD2; J gene: TRBJ2-1; V gene: TRBV5-1; CDR3 protein: CASSGGLAGGWGSYNEQFF; CDR3 DNA: TGCGCCAGCAGCGGAGGACTAGCGGGAGGGTGGGGGTCCTACAATGAGCAGTTCTTC